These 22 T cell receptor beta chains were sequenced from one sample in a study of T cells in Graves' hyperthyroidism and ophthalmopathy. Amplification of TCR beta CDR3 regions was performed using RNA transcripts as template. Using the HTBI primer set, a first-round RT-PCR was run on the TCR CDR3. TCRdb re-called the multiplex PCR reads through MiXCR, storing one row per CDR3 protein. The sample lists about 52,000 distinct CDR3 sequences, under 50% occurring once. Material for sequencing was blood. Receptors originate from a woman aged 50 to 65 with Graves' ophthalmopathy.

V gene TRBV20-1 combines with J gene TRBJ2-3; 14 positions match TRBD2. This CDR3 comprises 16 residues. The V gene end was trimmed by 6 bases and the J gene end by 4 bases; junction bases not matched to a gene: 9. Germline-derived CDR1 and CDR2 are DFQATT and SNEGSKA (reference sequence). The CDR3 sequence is CSAHLTSGGAPDTQYF. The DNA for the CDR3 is TGCAGTGCCCACCTGACTAGCGGGGGGGCCCCAGATACGCAGTATTTT.

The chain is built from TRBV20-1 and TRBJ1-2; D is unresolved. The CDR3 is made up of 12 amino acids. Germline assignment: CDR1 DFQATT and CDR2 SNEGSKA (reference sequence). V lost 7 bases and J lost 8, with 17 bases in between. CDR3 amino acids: CSVASGSEGYTF. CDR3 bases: TGCAGTGTTGCTAGCGGGTCGGAGGGCTACACCTTC.

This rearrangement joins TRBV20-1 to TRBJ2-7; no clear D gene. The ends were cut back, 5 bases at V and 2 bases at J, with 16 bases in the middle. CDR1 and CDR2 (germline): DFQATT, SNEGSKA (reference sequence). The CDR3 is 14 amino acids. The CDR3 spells CSAGMDGSTYEQYF. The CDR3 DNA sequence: TGCAGTGCTGGGATGGACGGATCCACCTACGAGCAGTACTTC.

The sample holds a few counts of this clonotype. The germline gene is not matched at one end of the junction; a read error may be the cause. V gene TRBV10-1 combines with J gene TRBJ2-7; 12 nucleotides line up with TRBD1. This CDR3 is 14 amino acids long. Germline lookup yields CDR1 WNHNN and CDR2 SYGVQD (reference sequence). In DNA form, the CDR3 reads TGTGCCAGCTCATATGGGACAGGGGGCCGCGAGCAGTACTTC. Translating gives CASSYGTGGREQYF.

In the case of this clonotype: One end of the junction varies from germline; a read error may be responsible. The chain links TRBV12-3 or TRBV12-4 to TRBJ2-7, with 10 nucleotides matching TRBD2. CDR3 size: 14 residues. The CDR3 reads CASSGTSVEYEQYF. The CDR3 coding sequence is TGCGCCAGCAGCGGGACTAGCGTGGAGTACGAGCAGTACTTC.

The CDR3 here is CASSIGRTEAFF. CDR3 bases: TGTGCCAGTAGTATCGGGCGGACTGAAGCTTTCTTT. The V call is TRBV19, the J call TRBJ1-1; D uncertain. The germline gives CDR1 LNHDA, CDR2 SQIVND (reference sequence). The CDR3 runs 12 residues. Trimming took off 3 bases at V and 5 bases at J, with 7 bases between the two ends.

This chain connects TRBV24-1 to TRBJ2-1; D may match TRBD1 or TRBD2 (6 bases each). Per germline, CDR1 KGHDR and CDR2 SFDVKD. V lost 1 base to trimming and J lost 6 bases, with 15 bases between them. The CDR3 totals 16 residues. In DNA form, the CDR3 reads TGTGCCACCAGTGATTTAGCCGGGGGCTCGGGCAATGAGCAGTTCTTC. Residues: CATSDLAGGSGNEQFF.

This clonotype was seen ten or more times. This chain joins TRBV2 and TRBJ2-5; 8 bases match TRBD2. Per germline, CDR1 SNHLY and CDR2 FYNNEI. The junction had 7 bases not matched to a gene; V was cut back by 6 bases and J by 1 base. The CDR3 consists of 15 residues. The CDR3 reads CASRGRTSTQETQYF. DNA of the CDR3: TGTGCCAGCAGGGGACGGACTAGCACCCAAGAGACCCAGTACTTC.

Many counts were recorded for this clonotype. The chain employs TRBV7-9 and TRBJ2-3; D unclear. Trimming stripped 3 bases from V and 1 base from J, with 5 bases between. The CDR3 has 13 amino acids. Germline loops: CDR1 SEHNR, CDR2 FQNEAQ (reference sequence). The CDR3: CASSLQRTDTQYF. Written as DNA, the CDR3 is TGTGCCAGCAGCTTGCAGCGCACAGATACGCAGTATTTT.

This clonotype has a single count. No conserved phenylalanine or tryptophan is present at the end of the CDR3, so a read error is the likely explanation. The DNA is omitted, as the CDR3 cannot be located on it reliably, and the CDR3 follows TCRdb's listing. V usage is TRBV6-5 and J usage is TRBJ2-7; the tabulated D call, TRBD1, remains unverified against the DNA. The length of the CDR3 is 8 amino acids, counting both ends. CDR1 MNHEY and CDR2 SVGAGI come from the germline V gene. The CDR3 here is CASRSTGT.

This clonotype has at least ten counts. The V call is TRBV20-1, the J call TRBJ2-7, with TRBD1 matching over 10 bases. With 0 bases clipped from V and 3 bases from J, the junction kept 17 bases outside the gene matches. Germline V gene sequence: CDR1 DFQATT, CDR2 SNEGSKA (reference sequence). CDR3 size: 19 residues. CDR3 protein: CSARDKKRTGGYGVYEQYF. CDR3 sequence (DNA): TGCAGTGCTAGAGATAAAAAGAGGACAGGGGGATATGGTGTCTACGAGCAGTACTTC.

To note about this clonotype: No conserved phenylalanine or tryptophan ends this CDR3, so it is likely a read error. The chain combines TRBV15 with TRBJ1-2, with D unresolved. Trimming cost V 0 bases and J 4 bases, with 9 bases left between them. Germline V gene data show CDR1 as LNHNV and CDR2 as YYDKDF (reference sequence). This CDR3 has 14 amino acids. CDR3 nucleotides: TGTGCCACCAGCAGAGATCCTGGCGGCTATGGCTACACCCTC. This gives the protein CATSRDPGGYGYTL.

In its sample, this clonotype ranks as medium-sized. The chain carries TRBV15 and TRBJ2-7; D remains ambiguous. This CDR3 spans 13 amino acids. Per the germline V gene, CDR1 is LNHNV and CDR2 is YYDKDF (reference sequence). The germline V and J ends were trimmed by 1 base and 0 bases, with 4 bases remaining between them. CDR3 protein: CATSRGDSYEQYF. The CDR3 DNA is TGTGCCACCAGCAGAGGGGACTCCTACGAGCAGTACTTC.

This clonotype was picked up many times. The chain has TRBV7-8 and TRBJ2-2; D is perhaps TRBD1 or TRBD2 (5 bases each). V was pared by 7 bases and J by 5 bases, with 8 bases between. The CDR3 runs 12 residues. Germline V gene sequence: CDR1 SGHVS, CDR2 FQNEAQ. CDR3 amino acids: CASKEGTGELFF. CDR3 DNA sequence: TGTGCCAGCAAAGAGGGGACCGGGGAGCTGTTTTTT.

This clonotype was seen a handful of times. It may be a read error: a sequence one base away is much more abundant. The CDR3 sequence: CASSIPGATEAFF. CDR3 bases: TGTGCCAGCAGTATTCCGGGGGCCACTGAAGCTTTCTTT. The chain uses TRBV6-5 and TRBJ1-1; maybe TRBD1 (6 bases). The germline gives CDR1 MNHEY, CDR2 SVGAGI. The CDR3 sequence is 13 residues long. With 5 bases removed from V and 4 bases from J, the gap between germline ends came to 11 bases.

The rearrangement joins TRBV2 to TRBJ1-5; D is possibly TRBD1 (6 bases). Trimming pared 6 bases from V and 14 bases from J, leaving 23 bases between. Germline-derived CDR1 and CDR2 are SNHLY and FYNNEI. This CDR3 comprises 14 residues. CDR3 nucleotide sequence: TGTGCCAGCAGGCTCGACAGGCTCACTCCCTACGAGCATTTT. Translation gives CASRLDRLTPYEHF. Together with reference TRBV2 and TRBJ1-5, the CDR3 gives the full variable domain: EPEVTQTPSHQVTQMGQEVILRCVPISNHLYFYWYRQILGQKVEFLVSFYNNEISEKSEIFDDQFSVERPDGSNFTLKIRSTKLEDSAMYFCASRLDRLTPYEHFGDGTRLSIL.

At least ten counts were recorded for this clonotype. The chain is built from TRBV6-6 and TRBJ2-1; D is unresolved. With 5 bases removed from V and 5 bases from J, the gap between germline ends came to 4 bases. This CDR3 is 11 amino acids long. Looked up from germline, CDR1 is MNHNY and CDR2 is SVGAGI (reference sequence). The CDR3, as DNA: TGTGCCAGCAGTGCTAACAATGAGCAGTTCTTC. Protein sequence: CASSANNEQFF.

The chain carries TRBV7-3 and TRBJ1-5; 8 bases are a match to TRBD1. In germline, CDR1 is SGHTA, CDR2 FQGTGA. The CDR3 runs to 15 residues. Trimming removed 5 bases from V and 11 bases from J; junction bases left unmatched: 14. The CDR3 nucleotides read TGTGCCAGCAGCCAGCGGACAGGGCGTGGGGAGACCCAGCATTTT. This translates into CASSQRTGRGETQHF.

CDR3 coding DNA: TGTGCCAGTTGCAAGGGGGCGGCTGAAGCTTTCTTT. This codes for CASCKGAAEAFF. The chain links TRBV2 to TRBJ1-1, with 7 bases matching TRBD1. The length of the CDR3 is 12 residues. From germline, CDR1 is SNHLY and CDR2 FYNNEI. Trimming took 9 bases from V and 6 from J; bases not matched to a gene: 7.

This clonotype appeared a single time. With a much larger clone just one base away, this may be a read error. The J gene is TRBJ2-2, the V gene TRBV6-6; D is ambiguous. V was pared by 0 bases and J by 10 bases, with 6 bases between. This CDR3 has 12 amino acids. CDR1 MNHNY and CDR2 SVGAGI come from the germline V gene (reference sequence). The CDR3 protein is CASSYSAEELFF. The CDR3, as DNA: TGTGCCAGCAGTTACTCGGCCGAGGAGCTGTTTTTT.

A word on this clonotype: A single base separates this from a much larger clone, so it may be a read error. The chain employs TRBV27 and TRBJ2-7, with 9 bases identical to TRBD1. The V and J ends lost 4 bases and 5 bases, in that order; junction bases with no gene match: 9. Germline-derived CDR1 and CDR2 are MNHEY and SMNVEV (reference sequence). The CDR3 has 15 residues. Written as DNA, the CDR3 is TGTGCCAGCAGTTCGGGGACAGGGACGGGGGACGAGCAGTACTTC. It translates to CASSSGTGTGDEQYF.

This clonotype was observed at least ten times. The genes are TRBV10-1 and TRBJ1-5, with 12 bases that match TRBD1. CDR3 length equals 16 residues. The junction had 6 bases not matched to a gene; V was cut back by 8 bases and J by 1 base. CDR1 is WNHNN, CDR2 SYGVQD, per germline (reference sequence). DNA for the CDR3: TGCGCCAGCCCTGGGACAGGGGGCAGAAGCAATCAGCCCCAGCATTTT. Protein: CASPGTGGRSNQPQHF.